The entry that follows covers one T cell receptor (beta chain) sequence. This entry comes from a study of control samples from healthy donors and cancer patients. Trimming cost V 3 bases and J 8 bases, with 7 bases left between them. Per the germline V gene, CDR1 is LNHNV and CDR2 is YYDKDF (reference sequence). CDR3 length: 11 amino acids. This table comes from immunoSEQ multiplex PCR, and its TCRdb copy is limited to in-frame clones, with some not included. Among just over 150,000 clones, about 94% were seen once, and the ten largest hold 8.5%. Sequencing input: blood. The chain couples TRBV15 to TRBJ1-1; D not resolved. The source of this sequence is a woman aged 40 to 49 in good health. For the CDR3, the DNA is TGTGCCACCAGCAGCCCTATAGAAGCTTTCTTT. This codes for CATSSPIEAFF.